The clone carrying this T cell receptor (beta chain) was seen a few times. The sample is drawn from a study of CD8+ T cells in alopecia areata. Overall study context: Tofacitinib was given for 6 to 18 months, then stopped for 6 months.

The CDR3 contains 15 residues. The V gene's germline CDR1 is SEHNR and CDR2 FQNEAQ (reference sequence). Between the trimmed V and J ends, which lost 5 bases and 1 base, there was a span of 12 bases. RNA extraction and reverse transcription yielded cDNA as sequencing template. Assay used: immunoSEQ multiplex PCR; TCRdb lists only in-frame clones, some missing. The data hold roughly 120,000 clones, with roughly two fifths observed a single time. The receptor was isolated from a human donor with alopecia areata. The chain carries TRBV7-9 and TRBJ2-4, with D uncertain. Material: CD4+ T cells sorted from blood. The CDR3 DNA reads TGTGCCAGCAGCGAAAAGGGCAGGGCCAAAAACATTCAGTACTTC. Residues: CASSEKGRAKNIQYF.